The 3 T cell receptor beta chains below were found in one sample sequenced in a study of cytomegalovirus exposure and HLA in healthy donors. The PCR employed 60 Vbeta primers together with 13 Jbeta primers. Data came from immunoSEQ multiplex PCR; TCRdb stores just in-frame clones and leaves some out. In the table there are roughly 160,000 clones, around four fifths of which are singletons. Sequencing was performed on PBMCs. The receptors derive from a woman in her forties or fifties in good health and CMV-seronegative.

This clone was detected once. The chain employs TRBV7-3 and TRBJ2-7; the match to TRBD1 covers 7 bases. The CDR3 runs 16 residues. After removal of 1 base from V and 6 bases from J, the junction contained 12 bases not matched to a gene. Germline V gives CDR1 SGHTA, CDR2 FQGTGA. The chain's CDR3 is CASSLRSGTDLSEQYF. For the CDR3, the DNA is TGTGCCAGCAGCTTAAGATCAGGGACAGACCTCTCCGAGCAGTACTTC.

This chain connects TRBV10-3 to TRBJ2-1, with 8 nucleotides matching TRBD1. This CDR3 has 17 amino acids. The germline V gene has CDR1 ENHRY and CDR2 SYGVKD. Trimming cost V 2 bases and J 2 bases; bases outside gene matches: 8. The CDR3: CAISEQTGEKAYNEQFF. CDR3 DNA: TGTGCCATCAGTGAGCAGACAGGGGAGAAGGCCTACAATGAGCAGTTCTTC.

V usage is TRBV28 and J usage is TRBJ2-7, with TRBD2 matching over 10 bases. This CDR3 comprises 17 residues. V trimming: 3 bases; J trimming: 2 bases; junction bases outside the gene matches: 10. Germline lookup yields CDR1 MDHEN and CDR2 SYDVKM. CDR3 sequence: CASSFISGGPQPYEQYF. CDR3 coding DNA: TGTGCCAGCAGTTTCATTAGCGGGGGGCCCCAACCCTACGAGCAGTACTTC.